This T cell receptor (beta chain) was identified in a study of beta chain features in type 1 diabetes. There are 12 residues in the CDR3. From germline, CDR1 is KGHSH and CDR2 LQKENI. V was shortened by 6 bases and J by 5 bases, with 10 bases between the two germline ends. Isolated RNA was reverse transcribed in full, so expressed TCRB transcripts were sequenced. Naive, central memory and regulatory T cell samples averaged roughly 4 million reads. Repertoires were generated with immunoSEQ multiplex PCR, while TCRdb's copy carries only in-frame clones and drops some. This table holds roughly 140,000 clones, 11% found once. Ten or more counts support this clone.

The sequence came from a man between 18 and 35 years old in good health. Sequencing was carried out using central memory CD4+ T cells from blood. V gene TRBV18 combines with J gene TRBJ2-5; TRBD1 might be the D (5 bases). The CDR3 spells CASSDIQETQYF. CDR3 bases: TGTGCCAGCTCGGACATTCAGGAGACCCAGTACTTC.